The subject of this entry is one TCR beta chain. What it binds is not known. The CDR3 covers 11 residues. This specimen belongs to a study of CXCR3-negative and CXCR3-positive naive CD8 T cells. Looking at the study overall: TRB reads totalled about 130 million, about 1.5 +/- 0.3 million per library. Overall study findings and caveats: Naive cells positive for CXCR3 carried more hydrophobic TRB CDR3s than CXCR3-negative ones. Naive subsets were similarly diverse, while memory CD8+ repertoires were much less diverse.

Within the CD8+ T cell compartment, naive cells were CD45RO-CCR7+CD27+CD95-. The authors made the TRB cDNA libraries by 5' RACE using UMI labels. TCRdb re-called the 5' RACE reads and catalogs CDR3 proteins one per entry, DNA excluded. The specimen's table records about 150,000 distinct CDR3 sequences. The sequence came from a human donor in good health. Some clones in this sample may be carry-over from other donors' samples. The V gene is TRBV12-3 or TRBV12-4, the J gene TRBJ2-7. The sequencing input was naive CXCR3+ CD8+ T cells from blood. The subset was: CD45RO-CCR7+CD27+CD95- naive CD8+ T cells expressing CXCR3 (TNR3+). The CDR3 protein is CASSQLYEQYF.